This T cell receptor (beta chain) was captured by sequencing in a study of blood T cell repertoires in COVID-19. Study background: In each case, the material was cDNA or gDNA derived from T cells, B-cell-depleted T cells, or PBMCs.

Participants spanned ages roughly 18 to 95 years and resided in 20 to 30 US areas. Clinical history reported by participants formed the basis on which cohorts were assigned. This clone was recorded only once. From germline, CDR1 is SGHNT and CDR2 YENEEA. The CDR3 sequence is 12 residues long. V lost 5 bases to trimming and J lost 0 bases, with 5 bases between them. Per the original methods: For nucleated cells, counts were estimated from reference gene primer amplification. TCRdb's copy holds only in-frame clones and misses some; the assay was immunoSEQ multiplex PCR. D and trimming were read from the DNA, whereas the V and J calls and clone size are those reported in that table. The sample lists 250,000 to 300,000 clones, approximately 91% seen once, with 2.3% in the top ten.

Sequenced: PBMCs or T cells enriched from blood (not recorded which). The sequence was obtained from a middle-aged woman with acute COVID-19. The V call is TRBV11-3, the J call TRBJ2-7; D is perhaps TRBD2 (5 bases). CDR3 region: CASSRDSYEQYF. DNA for the CDR3: TGTGCCAGCAGCCGGGACTCCTACGAGCAGTACTTC.